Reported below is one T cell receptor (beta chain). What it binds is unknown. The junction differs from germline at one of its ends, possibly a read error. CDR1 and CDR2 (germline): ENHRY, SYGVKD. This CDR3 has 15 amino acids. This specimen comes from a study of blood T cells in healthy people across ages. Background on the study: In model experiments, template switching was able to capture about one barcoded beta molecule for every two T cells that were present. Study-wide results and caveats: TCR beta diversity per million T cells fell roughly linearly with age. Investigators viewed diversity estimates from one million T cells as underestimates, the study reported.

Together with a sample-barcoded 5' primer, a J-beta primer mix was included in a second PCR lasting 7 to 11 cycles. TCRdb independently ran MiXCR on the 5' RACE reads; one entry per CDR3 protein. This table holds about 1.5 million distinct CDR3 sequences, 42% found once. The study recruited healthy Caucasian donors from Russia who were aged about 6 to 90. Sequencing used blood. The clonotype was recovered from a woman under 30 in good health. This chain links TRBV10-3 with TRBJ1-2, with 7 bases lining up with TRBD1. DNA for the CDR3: TGTCCCATCAGTGAGAGTCCAGGGGGGGGGTATGGCTACACCTTC. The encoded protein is CPISESPGGGYGYTF.